These 29 T cell receptor beta chains share one sample of origin, sequenced in a study of shared clonotypes between healthy human individuals. The data were produced by immunoSEQ multiplex PCR, yet TCRdb's version contains in-frame clones alone and is incomplete. The sample yields some 2,000,000 clones, nearly 97% seen once. The material sequenced was naive CD4+ T cells sorted from blood. Subset specified: CD45RA+ positively selected. The receptors were gathered from a young man in good health.

The rearrangement links TRBV9 to TRBJ1-2; D is perhaps TRBD1 (5 bases). V dropped 2 bases and J dropped 7 bases, with 15 bases sitting between them. This CDR3 is 14 amino acids long. The germline gives CDR1 SGDLS, CDR2 YYNGEE. The CDR3 reads CASSVLAGGGGYTF. The CDR3 region has the DNA TGTGCCAGCAGCGTTCTCGCGGGGGGAGGTGGCTACACCTTC.

CDR3 loop: CASSIDTGGGQPQHF. The CDR3 nucleotides read TGTGCCAGTAGTATAGACACAGGGGGCGGTCAGCCCCAGCATTTT. V and J are TRBV19 and TRBJ1-5, with 9 bases matching TRBD1. With V trimmed by 0 bases and J by 6 bases, 3 bases remained unmatched. Germline values: CDR1 LNHDA, CDR2 SQIVND (reference sequence). There are 15 residues in the CDR3.

The gene calls are TRBV5-4 and TRBJ1-4, with D unclear. CDR1 is SGHNT, CDR2 YYREEE, per germline (reference sequence). Between the trimmed V and J ends, which lost 0 bases and 5 bases, there was a span of 11 bases. This CDR3 contains 15 residues. The CDR3 coding sequence is TGTGCCAGCAGCTTGGACCGTTTGGGGAATGAAAAACTGTTTTTT. Protein sequence: CASSLDRLGNEKLFF.

This rearrangement joins TRBV6-4 to TRBJ2-1; 7 bases are a match to TRBD2. V gave up 9 bases and J gave up 1 base; unmatched junction bases: 18. The CDR3 spans 18 residues. Germline-derived CDR1 and CDR2 are MRHNA and SNTAGT. CDR3 region: CARGPLADHNESYNEQFF. The CDR3 DNA sequence: TGTGCCAGGGGACCTCTAGCGGACCATAACGAGTCCTACAATGAGCAGTTCTTC.

DNA of the CDR3: TGTGCCAGCAAGCCTAGCGGGTTTAGCACAGATACGCAGTATTTT. Its protein product is CASKPSGFSTDTQYF. This chain connects TRBV6-5 to TRBJ2-3; 8 bases are a match to TRBD2. The CDR3 contains 15 residues. Per the germline V gene, CDR1 is MNHEY and CDR2 is SVGAGI. V shed 7 bases, J shed 0 bases, and the junction held 6 bases outside the gene matches.

This clone was picked up one time. The same CDR3 arises from other DNA sequences in this sample as well. The chain employs TRBV28 and TRBJ1-2; 7 bases are a match to TRBD1. CDR1 MDHEN and CDR2 SYDVKM come from the germline V gene. There are 13 residues in the CDR3. V lost 2 bases and J lost 5; bases outside the gene matches: 2. The CDR3 bases are TGTGCCAGCAGTTTACAGGGGGGGTATGGCTACACCTTC. This encodes CASSLQGGYGYTF.

This chain uses TRBV9 with TRBJ1-4; D might be TRBD1 (5 bases). The CDR3 has 13 residues. Germline V gene lookup returns CDR1 SGDLS and CDR2 YYNGEE. The V gene lost 5 bases and the J gene lost 7 bases, with 12 bases spanning the gap. The DNA for the CDR3 is TGTGCCAGCAGGGGGACGGAAAGTGAAAAACTGTTTTTT. It encodes CASRGTESEKLFF. The variable domain in full, completed from reference TRBV9 and TRBJ1-4, reads DSGVTQTPKHLITATGQRVTLRCSPRSGDLSVYWYQQSLDQGLQFLIQYYNGEERAKGNILERFSAQQFPDLHSELNLSSLELGDSALYFCASRGTESEKLFFGSGTQLSVL.

This clone was seen only a few times. The V and J genes are TRBV4-2 and TRBJ1-5; D is undetermined. Deletions cut 1 base from V and 5 bases from J, with 6 bases between. The CDR3 is 13 amino acids. The V gene's germline CDR1 is LGHNA and CDR2 YNFKEQ. In DNA, the CDR3 is TGTGCCAGCAGCCAAGTTTGGGATCAGCCCCAGCATTTT. This encodes CASSQVWDQPQHF.

The chain couples TRBV6-1 to TRBJ1-6; D not certain. Germline lookup yields CDR1 MNHNS and CDR2 SASEGT. Trimming took 1 base from V and 9 from J, leaving 4 bases between them. The CDR3 consists of 12 residues. The CDR3 DNA reads as TGTGCCAGCAGTGAAGGTCGTTCACCCCTCCACTTT. Protein product: CASSEGRSPLHF.

CDR3 residues: CSVDHWTGGTEAFF. The CDR3 nucleotides are TGCAGCGTTGATCATTGGACAGGAGGAACTGAAGCTTTCTTT. The chain couples TRBV29-1 to TRBJ1-1; 7 nucleotides match TRBD1. Germline V gene lookup returns CDR1 SQVTM and CDR2 ANQGSEA. The trim removed 3 bases at V and 5 bases at J, leaving 9 bases unmatched. CDR3 length equals 14 residues.

This chain connects TRBV7-9 to TRBJ2-3, with 9 bases that match TRBD2. V shed 5 bases, J shed 2 bases, and the junction held 11 bases outside the gene matches. The CDR3 loop spans 17 amino acids. The V gene's germline CDR1 is SEHNR and CDR2 FQNEAQ (reference sequence). The CDR3 loop reads CASSPRGVAGDTDTQYF. The CDR3 coding sequence is TGTGCCAGCAGCCCTAGGGGGGTAGCGGGAGACACAGATACGCAGTATTTT.

V gene TRBV11-2 combines with J gene TRBJ2-1; 12 bases align to TRBD2. J lost 8 bases, V lost 1 base, and 12 bases had no gene match. This CDR3 comprises 18 residues. CDR1 is SGHAT and CDR2 is FQNNGV in the germline V gene. CDR3 DNA sequence: TGTGCCAGCAGCTTAGCCCTGTTTCGACTAGCGGGAGTCGATGAGCAGTTCTTC. Protein: CASSLALFRLAGVDEQFF.

The V call is TRBV19, the J call TRBJ1-4, with 9 bases that match TRBD1. With V trimmed by 3 bases and J by 7 bases, 9 bases remained unmatched. Germline V gene lookup returns CDR1 LNHDA and CDR2 SQIVND (reference sequence). There are 16 residues in the CDR3. CDR3 nucleotide sequence: TGTGCCAGTAGTATCACAGGGGGCGGCCGTGGTGAAAAACTGTTTTTT. Amino acid sequence: CASSITGGGRGEKLFF.

The CDR3 protein is CASSWALVGEGNTGELFF. CDR3 sequence (DNA): TGTGCCAGCAGCTGGGCGCTAGTTGGAGAGGGGAACACCGGGGAGCTGTTTTTT. The V call is TRBV7-9, the J call TRBJ2-2, with D maybe TRBD2 (5 bases). Germline CDR1 reads SEHNR; CDR2 reads FQNEAQ (reference sequence). This CDR3 comprises 18 residues. The ends were cut back, 4 bases at V and 1 base at J, with 19 bases in the middle.

The chain couples TRBV5-1 to TRBJ2-3, with TRBD2 matching 12 bases. Per germline, CDR1 SGHRS and CDR2 YFSETQ. The V gene end was trimmed by 0 bases and the J gene end by 0 bases; junction bases not matched to a gene: 5. CDR3 length equals 18 residues. The CDR3 loop is CASSLGLAGVRSTDTQYF. As DNA, the CDR3 is TGCGCCAGCAGCTTGGGACTAGCGGGGGTTCGTAGCACAGATACGCAGTATTTT.

V and J are TRBV5-4 and TRBJ1-2; D is uncertain. The germline V gene has CDR1 SGHNT and CDR2 YYREEE (reference sequence). CDR3 length: 15 residues. V shed 0 bases and J shed 2 bases, with 11 bases lying between them. CDR3 residues: CASSLEPAANYGYTF. CDR3 sequence (DNA): TGTGCCAGCAGCTTGGAACCGGCTGCCAACTATGGCTACACCTTC. Based on the CDR3 plus reference TRBV5-4 and TRBJ1-2, the full variable domain is ETGVTQSPTHLIKTRGQQVTLRCSSQSGHNTVSWYQQALGQGPQFIFQYYREEENGRGNFPPRFSGLQFPNYSSELNVNALELDDSALYLCASSLEPAANYGYTFGSGTRLTVV.

Here the CDR3 reads CASSYDSADPYEQYF. CDR3 nucleotide sequence: TGTGCCAGCAGTTACGATTCAGCCGACCCCTACGAGCAGTACTTC. This sequence joins TRBV6-5 and TRBJ2-7; D is ambiguous. There are 15 residues in the CDR3. The V end lost 2 bases, the J end lost 2 bases, and 13 bases lay between the germline ends. The germline gives CDR1 MNHEY, CDR2 SVGAGI.

The chain employs TRBV19 and TRBJ1-2; D unclear. Trimming shortened V by 3 bases and J by 4 bases, and 9 bases separated the two germline ends. This CDR3 spans 13 amino acids. CDR1 LNHDA and CDR2 SQIVND come from the germline V gene (reference sequence). CDR3 sequence reads: CASSIERGYGYTF. The CDR3, as DNA: TGTGCCAGTAGTATCGAGAGAGGCTATGGCTACACCTTC.

In DNA form, the CDR3 reads TGCGCCAGCAGCAGAGGGACCGACCGTGCCACCATATATTTT. Residues: CASSRGTDRATIYF. The rearrangement uses TRBV5-1 and TRBJ1-3; tentatively, D is TRBD1 (5 bases). CDR1 and CDR2 from the germline V gene are SGHRS and YFSETQ. V was cut by 4 bases and J by 9 bases, with 17 bases left in between. The CDR3 is 14 amino acids.

The CDR3 reads CASSYSRGQIYGYTF. The CDR3 nucleotides read TGTGCCAGCAGTTACTCGAGGGGACAGATCTATGGCTACACCTTC. This chain uses TRBV6-5 with TRBJ1-2, with TRBD1 identical over 7 bases. The CDR3 extends over 15 amino acids. J was trimmed by 4 bases and V by 0 bases; bases with no gene match: 5. Germline V CDR1 and CDR2: MNHEY, SVGAGI.

The rearrangement uses TRBV30 and TRBJ2-7, with D unresolved. Germline CDR1 is GTSNPN and CDR2 is SVGIG (reference sequence). The germline V and J ends were trimmed by 0 bases and 5 bases, with 8 bases remaining between them. CDR3 size: 12 residues. The CDR3 sequence is CAWSVTVHEQYF. The CDR3 bases are TGTGCCTGGAGTGTTACAGTCCACGAGCAGTACTTC.

With regard to this clone: At the DNA level, this CDR3 is encoded by other sequences in the same sample as well. The rearrangement uses TRBV5-1 and TRBJ2-5; 10 bases agree with TRBD2. The CDR3 totals 13 residues. Germline assignment: CDR1 SGHRS and CDR2 YFSETQ. V was clipped by 6 bases and J by 2 bases; unmatched bases: 1. The CDR3 loop reads CASKRGGQETQYF. CDR3 nucleotide sequence: TGCGCCAGCAAGCGGGGGGGACAAGAGACCCAGTACTTC.

V usage is TRBV11-2 and J usage is TRBJ2-7; 9 bases line up with TRBD2. The CDR3 totals 15 residues. Germline assignment: CDR1 SGHAT and CDR2 FQNNGV. V shed 1 base, J shed 1 base, and the junction held 2 bases outside the gene matches. The CDR3 loop is CASSLGTSASYEQYF. The CDR3 region has the DNA TGTGCCAGCAGCTTAGGGACTAGCGCGTCCTACGAGCAGTACTTC.

V is TRBV5-1 and J is TRBJ2-1, with D possibly matching TRBD1 (7 bases). CDR1 SGHRS and CDR2 YFSETQ come from the germline V gene. This CDR3 has 14 residues. V lost 0 bases and J 6 bases, leaving 10 bases between the germline ends. The CDR3 coding sequence is TGCGCCAGCAGCTTGGTGCAGGGGGGCAATGAGCAGTTCTTC. Translating gives CASSLVQGGNEQFF.

V is TRBV15 and J is TRBJ2-4; weak D call: TRBD2 (5 bases). CDR3 length: 12 residues. Germline loops: CDR1 LNHNV, CDR2 YYDKDF (reference sequence). The V end lost 5 bases, the J end lost 4 bases, and 6 bases lay between the germline ends. The CDR3 sequence: CATSGEKNIQYF. Written as DNA, the CDR3 is TGTGCCACCAGCGGGGAGAAAAACATTCAGTACTTC.

Note on this clone: This sample includes further DNA sequences coding for the same CDR3. The CDR3 reads CASSPGQGGYGYTF. CDR3 sequence (DNA): TGTGCCAGCAGCCCGGGACAGGGAGGCTATGGCTACACCTTC. The chain employs TRBV5-6 and TRBJ1-2, with TRBD1 identical over 9 bases. Germline V gene data show CDR1 as SGHDT and CDR2 as YYEEEE. The CDR3 runs to 14 residues. V lost 4 bases, J lost 4 bases, and 5 bases stayed unmatched.

The V gene is TRBV5-6, the J gene TRBJ2-7; perhaps TRBD1 as D (6 bases). This CDR3 has 14 residues. Germline CDR1 reads SGHDT; CDR2 reads YYEEEE. V gave up 5 bases and J gave up 2 bases, with 14 bases separating them. The CDR3 loop is CASRHGQTTYEQYF. The CDR3 bases are TGTGCCAGCAGACATGGACAGACAACCTACGAGCAGTACTTC.

J is TRBJ2-7 and V is TRBV11-1, with D possibly matching TRBD2 (7 bases). The CDR3 consists of 15 residues. Germline CDR1 SGHAT, CDR2 FQDESV (reference sequence). V was cut by 4 bases and J by 3 bases, with 16 bases left in between. CDR3 sequence reads: CASSYESGGDYEQYF. The CDR3 coding sequence is TGTGCCAGCAGCTACGAATCGGGGGGCGACTACGAGCAGTACTTC.

Remarks on this clone: Other DNA sequences in the sample encode the same CDR3. V and J are TRBV27 and TRBJ1-2, with 9 bases aligning to TRBD1. This CDR3 comprises 13 residues. Per the germline V gene, CDR1 is MNHEY and CDR2 is SMNVEV (reference sequence). The junction had 0 bases not matched to a gene; V was cut back by 5 bases and J by 2 bases. The CDR3 sequence is CASSGQGNYGYTF. DNA of the CDR3: TGTGCCAGCAGTGGACAGGGGAACTATGGCTACACCTTC.